This TCR beta chain stems from a study of beta chain features in type 1 diabetes. Sequenced material consisted of expressed TCRB transcripts (all of the isolated RNA was reverse transcribed). The assay was immunoSEQ multiplex PCR, and TCRdb's table has in-frame clones only and misses some. The sample lists fewer than 900,000 clones; roughly 15% were seen once. In the case of this clone: Its specificity is not known.

V was clipped by 5 bases and J by 8 bases, with 16 bases between them. Germline V gives CDR1 SNHLY, CDR2 FYNNEI. This CDR3 region has 14 residues. Study-level points and caveats: In every one of the four CD4+ subsets, TCRB CDR3s were moderately but significantly shorter in Type 1 diabetes patients. Patients showed naive, central memory and Treg TCRB repertoires that appeared more similar than those of healthy donors. Patients with type 1 diabetes showed fewer VDJ junction insertions and more deletions.

Material for sequencing was naive CD4+ T cells from blood. The rearrangement joins TRBV2 to TRBJ2-1, with no clear D. The origin of this receptor is a woman aged 18-30 years in good health. CDR3 nucleotides: TGTGCCAGCAGTTCGGCCGCGAGGTTGGATGAGCAGTTCTTC. It codes for CASSSAARLDEQFF.